This TCR beta chain was captured in a study of blood T cell repertoires in COVID-19. Study details: COVID-19 samples collected from the United States, Italy and Spain covered acute and convalescent phases. From T cells, B-cell-depleted T cells, or PBMCs came the material, which was cDNA or gDNA.

Between the trimmed V and J ends, which lost 3 bases and 3 bases, there was a span of 16 bases. CDR1 KGHSH and CDR2 LQKENI come from the germline V gene. The CDR3 length is 16 residues. In the original processing: Amplification of reference gene primers was used by the study to estimate nucleated cell counts. The assay was immunoSEQ multiplex PCR, and TCRdb's table has in-frame clones only and misses some. Clone size and V and J calls were adopted from that table, with D and trimming inferred from the DNA. Of 40,000 to 50,000 clones detected, over 85% appear once; the ten largest clones hold around 20%.

The sample consisted of peripheral blood. V is TRBV18 and J is TRBJ2-3, with D maybe TRBD2 (5 bases). The sequence was obtained from a man between 65 and 85 years old with active COVID-19. CDR3 nucleotide sequence: TGTGCCAGCTCACCCAGAGGGAATGTGGTGACAGATACGCAGTATTTT. It encodes CASSPRGNVVTDTQYF.